A single sample gave rise to the 27 T cell receptor beta chains below, sequenced in a study of blood T cell repertoires in COVID-19. Some clones are missing from TCRdb's copy, which holds only in-frame ones; the method was immunoSEQ multiplex PCR. The repertoire consists of more than 85,000 clones, with more than 70% occurring once and the leading ten covering about 2.7%. Sequencing was performed on peripheral blood. Receptors originate from a woman of 80 years or more with acute or convalescent COVID-19.

This clone is a singleton in its sample. The gene calls are TRBV3-1 (or the pseudogene TRBV3-2) and TRBJ2-5, with TRBD2 as a possible D gene (5 bases). Germline V gene data show CDR1 as LGHDT and CDR2 as YNNKEL (reference sequence). The ends were cut back, 3 bases at V and 5 bases at J, with 13 bases in the middle. The CDR3 length is 14 residues. The CDR3 spells CASSQLRGFETQYF. In DNA form, the CDR3 reads TGTGCCAGCAGCCAGTTACGGGGTTTTGAGACCCAGTACTTC.

The chain recombines TRBV15 with TRBJ1-3; the D is unclear. The CDR3 loop spans 15 amino acids. CDR1 and CDR2 (germline): LNHNV, YYDKDF (reference sequence). V was trimmed by 0 bases and J by 0 bases, leaving 6 bases between them. In DNA form, the CDR3 reads TGTGCCACCAGCAGAGATGGAGGCTCTGGAAACACCATATATTTT. Its protein product is CATSRDGGSGNTIYF.

The V call is TRBV6-1, the J call TRBJ1-1; D call uncertain. V was cut by 2 bases and J by 7 bases, with 11 bases left in between. The CDR3 covers 13 residues. The germline V gene has CDR1 MNHNS and CDR2 SASEGT. CDR3 amino acids: CASSESGWGEAFF. CDR3 bases: TGTGCCAGCAGTGAAAGCGGGTGGGGTGAAGCTTTCTTT.

The chain recombines TRBV6-5 with TRBJ2-7; D is possibly TRBD2 (6 bases). Deletions cut 6 bases from V and 2 bases from J, with 17 bases between. The CDR3 totals 15 residues. CDR1 is MNHEY, CDR2 SVGAGI, per germline. The CDR3 DNA is TGTGCCAGCAGCGAGTACGGGACTCCACCCTACGAGCAGTACTTC. Translated, it gives CASSEYGTPPYEQYF.

The chain links TRBV6-5 to TRBJ1-5, with D possibly matching TRBD1 (6 bases). Germline lookup yields CDR1 MNHEY and CDR2 SVGAGI. V lost 5 bases and J lost 7, with 12 bases in between. The CDR3 is 13 amino acids. CDR3 protein: CASSQGLRQPQHF. As DNA, the CDR3 is TGTGCCAGCAGTCAGGGGTTGAGGCAGCCCCAGCATTTT.

The V and J genes are TRBV5-1 and TRBJ1-1; 7 bases fit TRBD1. Germline loops: CDR1 SGHRS, CDR2 YFSETQ. CDR3 size: 13 residues. J was trimmed by 3 bases and V by 2 bases; bases with no gene match: 1. The CDR3 region is CASSFQGDTEAFF. CDR3 in DNA: TGCGCCAGCAGCTTCCAGGGGGACACTGAAGCTTTCTTT.

The gene calls are TRBV6-5 and TRBJ2-1, with 8 nucleotides matching TRBD1. Germline CDR1 and CDR2: MNHEY and SVGAGI. The CDR3 spans 15 residues. After removal of 6 bases from V and 5 bases from J, the junction contained 9 bases not matched to a gene. The CDR3 here is CASSRDRGDDNEQFF. The CDR3 DNA is TGTGCCAGCAGCCGCGACAGGGGTGATGACAATGAGCAGTTCTTC.

The chain has TRBV18 and TRBJ2-5; 11 positions agree with TRBD2. J was trimmed by 4 bases and V by 3 bases; bases with no gene match: 7. In germline, CDR1 is KGHSH, CDR2 LQKENI. CDR3 length: 16 amino acids. CDR3 protein: CASSPSLAGGLETQYF. DNA for the CDR3: TGTGCCAGCTCACCGAGCCTAGCGGGAGGATTAGAGACCCAGTACTTC.

The chain combines TRBV6-5 with TRBJ1-4, with D unresolved. Trimming took 2 bases from V and 5 from J, leaving 9 bases between them. The CDR3 sequence is 14 residues long. Looked up from germline, CDR1 is MNHEY and CDR2 is SVGAGI. The CDR3 protein is CASSYSLLNEKLFF. For the CDR3, the DNA is TGTGCCAGCAGTTACAGCCTGCTGAATGAAAAACTGTTTTTT.

This clone was detected only once. This rearrangement joins TRBV3-1 (or the pseudogene TRBV3-2) to TRBJ2-3; 11 nucleotides line up with TRBD2. Trimming cost V 1 base and J 5 bases; bases outside gene matches: 17. There are 20 residues in the CDR3. From germline, CDR1 is LGHDT and CDR2 YNNKEL (reference sequence). The CDR3 sequence is CASSQASGRASGRRGDTQYF. Written as DNA, the CDR3 is TGTGCCAGCAGCCAAGCCTCCGGGCGCGCTAGCGGGAGGAGGGGAGATACGCAGTATTTT.

The chain employs TRBV5-5 and TRBJ2-2; D not resolved. V shed 6 bases and J shed 6 bases, with 18 bases lying between them. This CDR3 contains 15 residues. Germline values: CDR1 SGHKS, CDR2 YYEKEE (reference sequence). CDR3: CASTHLRVGSGELFF. CDR3 nucleotides: TGTGCCAGCACCCACTTACGGGTTGGGTCCGGGGAGCTGTTTTTT.

As for this clone: The sample holds other DNA sequences that translate to the same CDR3. The chain recombines TRBV4-1 with TRBJ1-5; perhaps TRBD1 as D (6 bases). Germline V lookup: CDR1 MGHRA, CDR2 YSYEKL. V gave up 1 base and J gave up 0 bases, with 13 bases separating them. The CDR3 loop spans 17 amino acids. CDR3 bases: TGCGCCAGCAGCCAAGGGACGGGGGGCCCTAGCAATCAGCCCCAGCATTTT. Its protein is CASSQGTGGPSNQPQHF.

The chain uses TRBV11-2 and TRBJ1-1; tentative D call: TRBD1 (5 bases). Trimming left V 6 bases short and J 7 bases short, with 15 bases between. Looked up from germline, CDR1 is SGHAT and CDR2 is FQNNGV. This CDR3 has 13 amino acids. The CDR3 spells CASSSQGVGEAFF. CDR3 nucleotide sequence: TGTGCCAGCAGTTCTCAGGGTGTTGGTGAAGCTTTCTTT.

This chain connects TRBV4-3 to TRBJ1-6; D possibly corresponds to TRBD1 (5 bases). V lost 4 bases and J 6 bases, leaving 13 bases between the germline ends. Looked up from germline, CDR1 is LGHNA and CDR2 is YSLEER. The CDR3 is 15 amino acids. CDR3 loop: CASSLAWGGNSPLHF. CDR3 nucleotide sequence: TGCGCCAGCAGCCTTGCTTGGGGCGGTAATTCACCCCTCCACTTT.

The chain joins TRBV6-2 or TRBV6-3 to TRBJ2-7; D remains unclear. This CDR3 has 13 residues. Germline loops: CDR1 MNHEY, CDR2 SVGEGT. Trimming removed 2 bases from V and 4 bases from J, with 9 bases in between. The CDR3 DNA reads TGTGCCAGCAGTTACGGCCTTCCATACGAGCAGTACTTC. It yields the protein CASSYGLPYEQYF.

The chain joins TRBV18 to TRBJ2-7; perhaps TRBD2 as D (6 bases). V was cut by 3 bases and J by 3 bases, with 18 bases left in between. The CDR3 extends over 16 amino acids. Per germline, CDR1 KGHSH and CDR2 LQKENI. CDR3 in amino acids: CASSPTSGGRSYEQYF. For the CDR3, the DNA is TGTGCCAGCTCACCGACCTCCGGGGGACGGAGCTACGAGCAGTACTTC.

J is TRBJ1-1 and V is TRBV10-3, with D perhaps matching TRBD1 (5 bases). The CDR3 spans 14 residues. Trimming stripped 3 bases from V and 3 bases from J, with 11 bases between. CDR1 and CDR2 from the germline V gene are ENHRY and SYGVKD. The CDR3 sequence: CAISEAGSDTEAFF. The DNA for the CDR3 is TGTGCCATCAGTGAAGCAGGGTCGGACACTGAAGCTTTCTTT.

V gene TRBV28 combines with J gene TRBJ1-3; D uncertain. V shed 7 bases and J shed 6 bases, with 13 bases lying between them. The CDR3 extends over 13 amino acids. Per germline, CDR1 MDHEN and CDR2 SYDVKM. CDR3 protein: CASKEGPENTIYF. Here the CDR3 DNA reads TGTGCCAGCAAAGAGGGTCCGGAAAACACCATATATTTT.

This clone appeared a single time. The genes are TRBV9 and TRBJ1-3; TRBD1 matches 7 bases. The V segment lost 4 bases and the J segment 8 bases; nucleotides outside the gene matches: 12. The CDR3 has 15 amino acids. CDR1 and CDR2 (germline): SGDLS, YYNGEE. The CDR3 sequence is CASSTTTGMTDTIYF. CDR3 nucleotide sequence: TGTGCCAGCAGCACAACGACAGGGATGACGGACACCATATATTTT.

This chain connects TRBV2 to TRBJ2-7; D is perhaps TRBD2 (6 bases). Germline CDR1 reads SNHLY; CDR2 reads FYNNEI. The CDR3 extends over 18 amino acids. V was pared by 7 bases and J by 0 bases, with 25 bases between. The CDR3 spells CASNRGTLASAFSYEQYF. As DNA, the CDR3 is TGTGCCAGCAACCGCGGAACGTTAGCTAGCGCGTTCTCCTACGAGCAGTACTTC.

The J gene is TRBJ2-7, the V gene TRBV28; D gene ambiguous. The CDR3 is made up of 14 amino acids. From germline, CDR1 is MDHEN and CDR2 SYDVKM. V lost 3 bases and J 0 bases, leaving 9 bases between the germline ends. Written as DNA, the CDR3 is TGTGCCAGCAGTTTGGTACAAAGCTCCTACGAGCAGTACTTC. It yields the protein CASSLVQSSYEQYF.

This clone showed up just once. The V gene is TRBV6-2 or TRBV6-3, the J gene TRBJ1-1; D gene uncertain. The CDR3 covers 11 residues. Germline lookup yields CDR1 MNHEY and CDR2 SVGEGT. Trimming took 1 base from V and 7 from J, leaving 4 bases between them. The CDR3: CASSYYGEAFF. The CDR3 nucleotides read TGTGCCAGCAGTTACTACGGTGAAGCTTTCTTT.

In this sample, this clone turned up once. The chain has TRBV27 and TRBJ2-3; 9 bases match TRBD2. The CDR3 has 12 residues. Germline-derived CDR1 and CDR2 are MNHEY and SMNVEV (reference sequence). Trimming took 3 bases from V and 14 from J; bases not matched to a gene: 6. The CDR3: CASSLLAGKGYF. DNA for the CDR3: TGTGCCAGCAGTTTGCTAGCGGGAAAGGGGTATTTT.

This clone has just one count. The chain has TRBV28 and TRBJ1-1; a possible D gene is TRBD1 (5 bases). Germline V gene lookup returns CDR1 MDHEN and CDR2 SYDVKM. With 6 bases removed from V and 0 bases from J, the gap between germline ends came to 14 bases. This CDR3 spans 15 amino acids. CDR3 DNA sequence: TGTGCCAGCAGAAAGGGGTTCCGGTTGAACACTGAAGCTTTCTTT. As protein: CASRKGFRLNTEAFF.

V and J are TRBV9 and TRBJ1-1, with 11 nucleotides matching TRBD1. Germline V CDR1 and CDR2: SGDLS, YYNGEE. The CDR3 is 18 residues long. The J segment lost 4 bases and the V segment lost 0 bases, leaving 11 bases of the junction unmatched. The CDR3 sequence is CASSVGKDRGPRGTEAFF. The DNA of the CDR3 is TGTGCCAGCAGCGTAGGAAAGGACAGGGGGCCCCGGGGCACTGAAGCTTTCTTT.

This rearrangement joins TRBV24-1 to TRBJ2-6, with D perhaps TRBD1 (5 bases). The germline V gene has CDR1 KGHDR and CDR2 SFDVKD. Trimming pared 2 bases from V and 4 bases from J, leaving 8 bases between. This CDR3 spans 15 amino acids. CDR3 sequence: CATSDSNRGANVLTF. In DNA, the CDR3 is TGTGCCACCAGTGATTCGAACAGGGGGGCCAACGTCCTGACTTTC.

The rearrangement joins TRBV7-9 to TRBJ1-2; the D is unclear. The CDR3 loop spans 12 amino acids. Trimming removed 6 bases from V and 1 base from J, with 6 bases in between. The germline CDR1 and CDR2 sequences are SEHNR and FQNEAQ (reference sequence). CDR3 amino acids: CASSRDNYGYTF. DNA of the CDR3: TGTGCCAGCAGTCGGGATAACTATGGCTACACCTTC. Full variable domain (missing parts from reference TRBV7-9 and TRBJ1-2): DTGVSQNPRHKITKRGQNVTFRCDPISEHNRLYWYRQTLGQGPEFLTYFQNEAQLEKSRLLSDRFSAERPKGSFSTLEIQRTEQGDSAMYLCASSRDNYGYTFGSGTRLTVV.